This entry features one TCR beta chain sequence. The source of the sample is a study of blood T cell repertoires in COVID-19. Whole-study context: Whether acute or convalescent, the COVID-19 samples came from the United States, Italy and Spain. In each case, the material was cDNA or gDNA derived from T cells, B-cell-depleted T cells, or PBMCs.

Original handling: Scientists estimated how many nucleated cells there were by amplifying reference gene primers. Only in-frame clones appear in the TCRdb table, and some are missing; sequencing was by immunoSEQ multiplex PCR. D and trimming were read from the DNA, whereas the V and J calls and clone size are those reported in that table. The sample records around 250,000 clones, approximately 92% being singletons. Trimming left V 1 base short and J 7 bases short, with 14 bases between. The CDR3 runs to 14 residues. Germline V gene data show CDR1 as SEHNR and CDR2 as FQNEAQ (reference sequence). Sequenced input: peripheral blood. The origin of this receptor is a woman in her thirties or forties who had recovered from COVID-19. This chain uses TRBV7-9 with TRBJ2-7; D is perhaps TRBD2 (5 bases). CDR3 coding DNA: TGTGCCAGCAGCTTAGTAATGGTTCCGGGAGAGCAGTACGTC. Encoded protein: CASSLVMVPGEQYV.